The T cell receptor beta chain under discussion was sequenced for a study of tumor-infiltrating lymphocytes in primary liver carcinoma. Study-wide background: Yields of productive TCRbeta reads ranged from roughly 3.5 to 7.13 million per sample and were similar across tissue types.

Study conclusions and caveats: Present in all five tumor regions were only about 7-25% of the top clones.

Comment on this clonotype: Its antigen is unknown.

A primer in the constant region served to generate TCR beta cDNA from approximately 460 ng of total RNA. Three-round nested multiplex PCR performed with slightly modified ARM-PCR produced the TCR beta libraries. Investigators reported that the first two PCR rounds, at 10 to 11 cycles each, used TRBV1-TRBV30 forward primers with a C-beta reverse primer. TCRdb reprocessed the multiplex PCR reads with MiXCR, giving one entry per CDR3 protein. This table has approximately 190,000 distinct CDR3 sequences, 70% to 90% appearing once. The CDR3 extends over 13 amino acids. Germline CDR1 MNHEY, CDR2 SVGAGI. Unsorted bulk tissue (roughly 18-32 mg) underwent RNA and DNA co-extraction. Samples were taken from five separate regions of every tumor. Tumor samples each held over 90% viable tumor cells.

This clonotype originated in a man in his forties or fifties with primary liver carcinoma and hepatitis B virus infection. The V gene is TRBV6-5, the J gene TRBJ2-3; unclear D gene. The sample taken for sequencing was tumor tissue from primary liver carcinoma. The CDR3 sequence is CISSLQSTDTQYF. CDR3 DNA: TGTATCAGCAGTCTCCAGAGTACAGATACGCAGTATTTT.